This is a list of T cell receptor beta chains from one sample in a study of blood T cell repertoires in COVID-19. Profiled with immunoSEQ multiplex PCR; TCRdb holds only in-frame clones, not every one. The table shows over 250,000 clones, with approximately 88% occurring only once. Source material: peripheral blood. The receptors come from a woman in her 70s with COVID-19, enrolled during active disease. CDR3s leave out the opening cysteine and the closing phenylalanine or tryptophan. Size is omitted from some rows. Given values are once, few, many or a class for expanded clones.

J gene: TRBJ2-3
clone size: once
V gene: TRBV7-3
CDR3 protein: ASSQIGGRAPDTQY

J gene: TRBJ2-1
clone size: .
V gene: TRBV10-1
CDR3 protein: ASTRTGSKDNEQF

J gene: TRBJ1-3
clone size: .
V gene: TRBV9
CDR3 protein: ASSGQGSGNTIY

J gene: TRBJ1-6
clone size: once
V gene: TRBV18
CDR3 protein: ASSPSGGLGNSPLH

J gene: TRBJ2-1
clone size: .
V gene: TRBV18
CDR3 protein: ASSPPGLVLGNEQF

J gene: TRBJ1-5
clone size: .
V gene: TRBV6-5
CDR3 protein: ASIRQGRNQPQH

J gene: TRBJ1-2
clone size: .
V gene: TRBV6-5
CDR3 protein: ASSQRQAGQGGYT

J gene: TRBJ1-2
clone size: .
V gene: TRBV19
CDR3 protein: ASSAPGTGVGYT

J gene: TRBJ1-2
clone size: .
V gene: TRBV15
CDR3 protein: AETHVTRPGGYT

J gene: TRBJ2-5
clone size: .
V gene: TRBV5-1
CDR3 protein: ASSLGVTSRQETQY

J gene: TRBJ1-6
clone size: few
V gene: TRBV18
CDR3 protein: ASSREGQGAFVSPLH

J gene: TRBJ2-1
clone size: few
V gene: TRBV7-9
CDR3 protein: ALALAGYNEQF

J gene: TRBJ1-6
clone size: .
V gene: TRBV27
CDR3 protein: ASSLRNLHSPLH

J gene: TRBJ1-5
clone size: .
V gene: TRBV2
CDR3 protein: ASSEGQGNQPQH